Presented here are 6 T cell receptor beta chains from one specimen sequenced in a study of blood T cell repertoires in COVID-19. Clones were sequenced by immunoSEQ multiplex PCR, and TCRdb holds only the in-frame ones, with some missing. This table holds around 59,000 clones, more than 60% found once. The specimen sequenced was peripheral blood. These receptors all stem from a woman in her forties or fifties with active or convalescent COVID-19.

This clone is a singleton in its sample. The rearrangement uses TRBV9 and TRBJ2-1; D is perhaps TRBD2 (6 bases). From germline, CDR1 is SGDLS and CDR2 YYNGEE. The CDR3 is made up of 15 amino acids. V lost 4 bases to trimming and J lost 2 bases, with 13 bases between them. CDR3 bases: TGTGCCAGCAGCCCCGCCGCGGGACCCTACAATGAGCAGTTCTTC. Translated: CASSPAAGPYNEQFF.

V is TRBV28 and J is TRBJ2-1; D might be TRBD2 (6 bases). CDR3 size: 13 residues. The V end was cut by 8 bases, the J end by 3 bases, with 11 bases between. Germline V gene lookup returns CDR1 MDHEN and CDR2 SYDVKM. The CDR3 DNA sequence: TGTGCCAGCTGGGGCGGGAACTACAATGAGCAGTTCTTC. It codes for CASWGGNYNEQFF.

The chain is built from TRBV5-1 and TRBJ2-3, with TRBD2 as a possible D gene (6 bases). Germline V gene sequence: CDR1 SGHRS, CDR2 YFSETQ. This CDR3 is built from 16 residues. Trimming removed 0 bases at V and 0 bases at J, with 11 bases between. The CDR3 DNA follows: TGCGCCAGCAGCTTGGGGGGGACTGATAGCACAGATACGCAGTATTTT. Translating gives CASSLGGTDSTDTQYF.

This sequence joins TRBV7-9 and TRBJ2-5, with TRBD2 matching 14 bases. The V and J ends lost 7 bases and 4 bases, in that order; junction bases with no gene match: 17. There are 19 residues in the CDR3. Germline V CDR1 and CDR2: SEHNR, FQNEAQ (reference sequence). The CDR3 nucleotides read TGTGCCAGCACCTCCCGGGCGGGACTAGCGGGAGATTGGGGAGAGACCCAGTACTTC. Translation: CASTSRAGLAGDWGETQYF.

V and J are TRBV5-1 and TRBJ2-3, with TRBD2 matching 10 bases. CDR3 length: 13 residues. CDR1 SGHRS and CDR2 YFSETQ come from the germline V gene. V shed 3 bases and J 10 bases; nucleotides not matched to a gene: 5. CDR3 protein: CASSSLAGIPQYF. CDR3 in DNA: TGCGCCAGCAGCTCACTAGCGGGAATTCCGCAGTATTTT. The variable domain in full, completed from reference TRBV5-1 and TRBJ2-3, reads KAGVTQTPRYLIKTRGQQVTLSCSPISGHRSVSWYQQTPGQGLQFLFEYFSETQRNKGNFPGRFSGRQFSNSRSEMNVSTLELGDSALYLCASSSLAGIPQYFGPGTRLTVL.

The V call is TRBV10-3, the J call TRBJ1-2; D perhaps matches TRBD1 (5 bases). In germline, CDR1 is ENHRY, CDR2 SYGVKD. This CDR3 is built from 15 residues. V lost 0 bases and J lost 4, with 12 bases in between. The CDR3 spells CAISESNQGGYGYTF. CDR3 sequence (DNA): TGTGCCATCAGTGAGTCGAACCAGGGAGGCTATGGCTACACCTTC.